A single sample gave rise to the 19 T cell receptor beta chains below, sequenced in a study of shared clonotypes between healthy human individuals. Measured with immunoSEQ multiplex PCR; TCRdb has only the in-frame clones, and not every one. This table has fewer than 1.8 million clones, approximately 98.5% appearing once. Sequencing was done on a sample of naive CD4+ T cells sorted from blood. Specified subset: CD45RA+ positively selected. These receptors all come from a man aged 25 to 40 in good health.

The chain recombines TRBV2 with TRBJ2-5, with no clear D. Looked up from germline, CDR1 is SNHLY and CDR2 is FYNNEI. The CDR3 runs 13 residues. Trimming took off 4 bases at V and 4 bases at J, with 10 bases between the two ends. The CDR3 loop is CASSAVHSETQYF. The CDR3 bases are TGTGCCAGCAGTGCGGTGCACTCAGAGACCCAGTACTTC.

The chain couples TRBV11-2 to TRBJ2-7; D is uncertain. The germline V gene has CDR1 SGHAT and CDR2 FQNNGV. The CDR3 loop spans 14 amino acids. Trimming left V 1 base short and J 2 bases short, with 9 bases between. The CDR3 sequence is CASSLGLAPYEQYF. The CDR3 DNA sequence: TGTGCCAGCAGCTTAGGCCTGGCCCCCTACGAGCAGTACTTC.

This clone was detected a few times. The V call is TRBV6-5, the J call TRBJ1-2; 9 nucleotides match TRBD1. The CDR3 totals 15 residues. Trimming at V came to 2 bases and at J to 2 bases, leaving 3 bases not matched to a gene. CDR1 MNHEY and CDR2 SVGAGI come from the germline V gene. In DNA, the CDR3 is TGTGCCAGCAGTTACGCCGGGACAGGGAACTATGGCTACACCTTC. Protein product: CASSYAGTGNYGYTF.

This chain connects TRBV18 to TRBJ1-1; 7 nucleotides line up with TRBD1. This CDR3 comprises 16 residues. Germline V gene data show CDR1 as KGHSH and CDR2 as LQKENI. V trimming: 4 bases; J trimming: 0 bases; junction bases outside the gene matches: 8. CDR3 sequence (DNA): TGTGCCAGCTCACTAGGACCGGGACAGATGAACACTGAAGCTTTCTTT. Encoded protein: CASSLGPGQMNTEAFF.

V gene TRBV5-1 combines with J gene TRBJ2-2; 11 positions match TRBD2. After removal of 4 bases from V and 5 bases from J, the junction contained 7 bases not matched to a gene. The V gene's germline CDR1 is SGHRS and CDR2 YFSETQ. CDR3 size: 16 residues. The CDR3 DNA follows: TGCGCCAGCAGCCCCCTAGCGGGAGGATCTACCGGGGAGCTGTTTTTT. The encoded protein is CASSPLAGGSTGELFF.

The chain uses TRBV19 and TRBJ1-2; D gene unclear. CDR1 is LNHDA, CDR2 SQIVND, per germline (reference sequence). Trimming took off 5 bases at V and 2 bases at J, with 15 bases between the two ends. CDR3 size: 15 residues. The CDR3 spells CASSSISGSNYGYTF. The CDR3 DNA reads TGTGCCAGTAGTTCAATTTCCGGGTCGAACTATGGCTACACCTTC.

This rearrangement joins TRBV21-1 to TRBJ2-1. TRBV21-1 represents a pseudogene. The CDR3 extends over 13 amino acids. The CDR3 nucleotides read TGTGCGGCCCCTTCCAGCCCCCACAATGAGCAGTTCTTC. Translating gives CAAPSSPHNEQFF.

V and J are TRBV5-5 and TRBJ2-5; TRBD2 aligns across 11 bases. The CDR3 runs to 16 residues. CDR1 is SGHKS, CDR2 YYEKEE, per germline (reference sequence). Trimming took 4 bases from V and 0 from J; bases not matched to a gene: 5. CDR3 loop: CASSPRLAGNQETQYF. CDR3 nucleotides: TGTGCCAGCAGCCCAAGACTAGCGGGGAACCAAGAGACCCAGTACTTC. The full variable domain, with the rest looked up from reference TRBV5-5 and TRBJ2-5, is DAGVTQSPTHLIKTRGQQVTLRCSPISGHKSVSWYQQVLGQGPQFIFQYYEKEERGRGNFPDRFSARQFPNYSSELNVNALLLGDSALYLCASSPRLAGNQETQYFGPGTRLLVL.

This chain uses TRBV4-3 with TRBJ2-3; 8 bases fit TRBD1. The V segment lost 4 bases and the J segment 2 bases; nucleotides outside the gene matches: 5. This CDR3 region has 15 residues. Germline V gives CDR1 LGHNA, CDR2 YSLEER. The CDR3 bases are TGCGCCAGCAGCCCTCGGGACAGGAACACAGATACGCAGTATTTT. It translates to CASSPRDRNTDTQYF.

This clone was counted once. The chain recombines TRBV30 with TRBJ2-7, with no clear D. The germline V gene has CDR1 GTSNPN and CDR2 SVGIG (reference sequence). This CDR3 has 15 residues. V was clipped by 6 bases and J by 5 bases, with 23 bases between them. This CDR3 is CACASRMRMDHEQYF. The CDR3 DNA reads TGTGCCTGTGCCTCAAGGATGCGGATGGACCACGAGCAGTACTTC.

The chain combines TRBV7-2 with TRBJ2-1; TRBD1 agrees at 10 bases. The junction had 8 bases not matched to a gene; V was cut back by 5 bases and J by 4 bases. The CDR3 has 16 residues. The germline V gene encodes CDR1 SGHTA and CDR2 FQGNSA. This CDR3 reads CASSAFRDRGYNEQFF. The CDR3 DNA reads as TGTGCCAGCAGCGCCTTCCGGGACAGGGGTTACAATGAGCAGTTCTTC. The entire variable domain, with the rest obtained from reference TRBV7-2 and TRBJ2-1, is as follows: GAGVSQSPSNKVTEKGKDVELRCDPISGHTALYWYRQSLGQGLEFLIYFQGNSAPDKSGLPSDRFSAERTGGSVSTLTIQRTQQEDSAVYLCASSAFRDRGYNEQFFGPGTRLTVL.

This chain uses TRBV7-2 with TRBJ1-2; 11 positions match TRBD1. The CDR3 is made up of 17 amino acids. CDR1 is SGHTA, CDR2 FQGNSA, per germline. V trimming: 1 base; J trimming: 4 bases; junction bases outside the gene matches: 8. CDR3 sequence (DNA): TGTGCCAGCAGCTTAGACTGGGACAGGGGGAAGATCTATGGCTACACCTTC. Protein: CASSLDWDRGKIYGYTF.

This chain uses TRBV29-1 with TRBJ2-3; the D gene is possibly TRBD1 (5 bases). The CDR3 covers 14 residues. The V and J ends lost 5 bases and 2 bases respectively, with 14 bases between them. Germline V gene sequence: CDR1 SQVTM, CDR2 ANQGSEA. CDR3 nucleotide sequence: TGCAGCGTTTCTATATCAGGGTACACAGATACGCAGTATTTT. Residues: CSVSISGYTDTQYF.

The rearrangement links TRBV28 to TRBJ2-7; tentative D call: TRBD2 (5 bases). Germline lookup yields CDR1 MDHEN and CDR2 SYDVKM. The germline V and J ends were trimmed by 5 bases and 5 bases, with 13 bases remaining between them. This CDR3 contains 13 residues. The CDR3: CASSPSGFHEQYF. DNA for the CDR3: TGTGCCAGCAGTCCCTCGGGATTCCACGAGCAGTACTTC.

The V call is TRBV7-9, the J call TRBJ2-4; 9 positions match TRBD1. The J segment lost 6 bases and the V segment lost 2 bases, leaving 5 bases of the junction unmatched. Germline CDR1 is SEHNR and CDR2 is FQNEAQ (reference sequence). The CDR3 runs to 15 residues. The CDR3 region has the DNA TGTGCCAGCAGCTTATACAGGGGGCTTGGAAACATTCAGTACTTC. This encodes CASSLYRGLGNIQYF. Complete variable domain (other parts from reference TRBV7-9 and TRBJ2-4): DTGVSQNPRHKITKRGQNVTFRCDPISEHNRLYWYRQTLGQGPEFLTYFQNEAQLEKSRLLSDRFSAERPKGSFSTLEIQRTEQGDSAMYLCASSLYRGLGNIQYFGAGTRLSVL.

The rearrangement joins TRBV28 to TRBJ2-7; 11 nucleotides agree with TRBD2. The V gene's germline CDR1 is MDHEN and CDR2 SYDVKM. After removal of 6 bases from V and 3 bases from J, the junction contained 1 base not matched to a gene. The CDR3 is 13 amino acids. The chain's CDR3 is CASRGTSGYEQYF. The CDR3 DNA is TGTGCCAGCAGGGGGACTAGCGGCTACGAGCAGTACTTC.

V usage is TRBV7-6 and J usage is TRBJ1-5; possible D gene TRBD1, 6 bases. Looked up from germline, CDR1 is SGHVS and CDR2 is FNYEAQ. V was shortened by 5 bases and J by 4 bases, with 6 bases between the two germline ends. The CDR3 is 12 residues long. CDR3 coding DNA: TGTGCCAGCAGCCAGGGGAATCAGCCCCAGCATTTT. This sequence encodes CASSQGNQPQHF.

The chain employs TRBV6-6 and TRBJ2-6; no reliable D call. Germline V CDR1 and CDR2: MNHNY, SVGAGI (reference sequence). The CDR3 runs 15 residues. With 7 bases removed from V and 4 bases from J, the gap between germline ends came to 14 bases. The CDR3 nucleotides are TGTGCCAGCATCCAGGACCTAGTGGGGGCCAACGTCCTGACTTTC. It encodes CASIQDLVGANVLTF.

The CDR3 DNA reads as TGTGCCAGCAGTCCGACTAGCGGACTTTGGTCCTACGAGCAGTACTTC. This gives the protein CASSPTSGLWSYEQYF. The J gene is TRBJ2-7, the V gene TRBV28; 9 nucleotides line up with TRBD2. After removal of 5 bases from V and 1 base from J, the junction contained 9 bases not matched to a gene. Germline V gives CDR1 MDHEN, CDR2 SYDVKM. The CDR3 is made up of 16 amino acids. Variable domain in full (rest from reference TRBV28 and TRBJ2-7): DVKVTQSSRYLVKRTGEKVFLECVQDMDHENMFWYRQDPGLGLRLIYFSYDVKMKEKGDIPEGYSVSREKKERFSLILESASTNQTSMYLCASSPTSGLWSYEQYFGPGTRLTVT.